This T cell receptor (beta chain) was identified in a study of blood T cell repertoires in COVID-19. Original data processing: Amplification with reference gene primers provided the estimates of nucleated cell counts. This table comes from immunoSEQ multiplex PCR, and its TCRdb copy is limited to in-frame clones, with some not included. V, J and clone size reflect that table, while D and trimming were determined from the DNA. The sample records 95,000 to 150,000 clones, more than 60% being singletons. The CDR3 is made up of 16 amino acids. The germline V gene encodes CDR1 LGHDT and CDR2 YNNKEL (reference sequence). Unmatched junction bases numbered 7, after V lost 1 base and J lost 7 bases.

The gene calls are TRBV3-1 (or the pseudogene TRBV3-2) and TRBJ2-3, with TRBD2 matching over 11 bases. The sample consisted of peripheral blood. The receptor was derived from a woman aged 70-85 years with acute or convalescent COVID-19. CDR3 in amino acids: CASSQAPSGRTYTQYF. In DNA, the CDR3 is TGTGCCAGCAGCCAAGCTCCTAGCGGGAGGACGTATACGCAGTATTTT.